These T cell receptor beta chains were read from a single sample in a study of identical twins. One entry per CDR3 protein, called by TCRdb with MiXCR from the 5' RACE reads. Here the sample spans about 730,000 distinct CDR3 sequences, 21% being singletons. A further study also used this sample, focusing on T cells expressing NK-cell markers.

The sample taken for sequencing was PBMCs. These receptors all stem from a woman aged 18-30 years in good health. CDR3s include the opening cysteine and the closing phenylalanine or tryptophan. D genes are given only for firm matches. The size field is filled for only some rows; it gives once, few, many or a size class.

CDR3 protein: CASSLWGRDQETQYF
CDR3 DNA: TGTGCCAGCAGCTTATGGGGGCGGGACCAAGAGACCCAGTACTTC
J gene: TRBJ2-5
D gene: .
V gene: TRBV11-2
clone size: few

CDR3 protein: CASKLAVPQETQYF
CDR3 DNA: TGTGCCAGCAAATTAGCAGTCCCCCAAGAGACCCAGTACTTC
J gene: TRBJ2-5
D gene: .
V gene: TRBV9
clone size: .

CDR3 protein: CSAPDRSRYGYTF
CDR3 DNA: TGCAGTGCTCCCGACAGGAGTAGGTATGGCTACACCTTC
J gene: TRBJ1-2
D gene: .
V gene: TRBV20-1
clone size: few

CDR3 protein: CASSPSGENYGYTF
CDR3 DNA: TGTGCCAGCAGTCCCTCGGGGGAAAACTATGGCTACACCTTC
J gene: TRBJ1-2
D gene: .
V gene: TRBV12-3/TRBV12-4
clone size: few

CDR3 protein: CASSLYNEQYF
CDR3 DNA: TGTGCCAGCAGCTTATACAACGAGCAGTACTTC
J gene: TRBJ2-7
D gene: .
V gene: TRBV7-9
clone size: .

CDR3 protein: CASAKQVDSNTGELFF
CDR3 DNA: TGTGCCAGCGCAAAACAGGTTGACTCGAACACCGGGGAGCTGTTTTTT
J gene: TRBJ2-2
D gene: .
V gene: TRBV9
clone size: .

CDR3 protein: CAISEAGRQGARYEQYF
CDR3 DNA: TGTGCCATCAGTGAAGCTGGGAGGCAGGGGGCCCGCTACGAGCAGTACTTC
J gene: TRBJ2-7
D gene: TRBD1
V gene: TRBV6-1
clone size: .

CDR3 protein: CASSPGQGGGQPQHF
CDR3 DNA: TGTGCCAGCAGCCCGGGACAGGGAGGGGGTCAGCCCCAGCATTTT
J gene: TRBJ1-5
D gene: TRBD1
V gene: TRBV7-9
clone size: few

CDR3 protein: CASSPVRESTDTQYF
CDR3 DNA: TGTGCCAGCTCACCAGTGCGGGAAAGCACAGATACGCAGTATTTT
J gene: TRBJ2-3
D gene: .
V gene: TRBV18
clone size: .

CDR3 protein: CASSLAPYYEQYF
CDR3 DNA: TGCGCCAGCAGCTTGGCACCATACTACGAGCAGTACTTC
J gene: TRBJ2-7
D gene: .
V gene: TRBV5-1
clone size: .

CDR3 protein: CASSPTTSGVYNEQFF
CDR3 DNA: TGTGCCAGCAGCCCAACGACTAGCGGAGTTTACAATGAGCAGTTCTTC
J gene: TRBJ2-1
D gene: TRBD2
V gene: TRBV27
clone size: .

CDR3 protein: CSASRDRGYEQYF
CDR3 DNA: TGCAGTGCTAGCCGGGACAGGGGTTACGAGCAGTACTTC
J gene: TRBJ2-7
D gene: TRBD1
V gene: TRBV20-1
clone size: many

CDR3 protein: CSAEYWRGFETQYF
CDR3 DNA: TGCAGTGCGGAGTATTGGAGGGGGTTCGAGACCCAGTACTTC
J gene: TRBJ2-5
D gene: .
V gene: TRBV20-1
clone size: few

CDR3 protein: CASSFSGSSYNEQFF
CDR3 DNA: TGTGCCAGCAGTTTCAGCGGGAGCTCCTACAATGAGCAGTTCTTC
J gene: TRBJ2-1
D gene: TRBD2
V gene: TRBV12-3/TRBV12-4
clone size: many

CDR3 protein: CASSVSLGDTQYF
CDR3 DNA: TGTGCCAGCTCCGTCTCCTTGGGAGATACGCAGTATTTT
J gene: TRBJ2-3
D gene: .
V gene: TRBV5-8
clone size: .

CDR3 protein: CASDGPPGEQFF
CDR3 DNA: TGTGCCAGCGACGGGCCGCCGGGGGAGCAGTTCTTC
J gene: TRBJ2-1
D gene: .
V gene: TRBV25-1
clone size: .

CDR3 protein: CSASVDSGSGAGELFF
CDR3 DNA: TGCAGTGCTAGTGTTGATAGCGGTTCCGGGGCCGGGGAGCTGTTTTTT
J gene: TRBJ2-2
D gene: .
V gene: TRBV20-1
clone size: many

CDR3 protein: CASNEQGFENTEAFF
CDR3 DNA: TGTGCCAGCAACGAACAGGGCTTCGAGAACACTGAAGCTTTCTTT
J gene: TRBJ1-1
D gene: .
V gene: TRBV7-9
clone size: many

CDR3 protein: CSGKLAGFGTGELFF
CDR3 DNA: TGCAGCGGTAAATTAGCGGGATTCGGGACCGGGGAGCTGTTTTTT
J gene: TRBJ2-2
D gene: TRBD2
V gene: TRBV29-1
clone size: many

CDR3 protein: CSARAWTSAYNEQFF
CDR3 DNA: TGCAGTGCTAGGGCCTGGACTAGCGCCTACAATGAGCAGTTCTTC
J gene: TRBJ2-1
D gene: TRBD2
V gene: TRBV20-1
clone size: .

CDR3 protein: CASSANRDNPSYEQYF
CDR3 DNA: TGCGCCAGCAGCGCTAACAGGGATAACCCCTCCTACGAGCAGTACTTC
J gene: TRBJ2-7
D gene: .
V gene: TRBV5-1
clone size: few

CDR3 protein: CASSLRGRDTQYF
CDR3 DNA: TGTGCCAGCAGCCTCCGGGGGCGGGATACGCAGTATTTT
J gene: TRBJ2-3
D gene: .
V gene: TRBV11-3
clone size: .

CDR3 protein: CASGDGSNQPQHF
CDR3 DNA: TGTGCCAGCGGGGACGGTAGCAATCAGCCCCAGCATTTT
J gene: TRBJ1-5
D gene: .
V gene: TRBV12-3/TRBV12-4
clone size: many

CDR3 protein: CASRTPSLTGELFF
CDR3 DNA: TGTGCCAGCAGAACCCCGTCGTTGACCGGGGAGCTGTTTTTT
J gene: TRBJ2-2
D gene: .
V gene: TRBV6-1
clone size: few

CDR3 protein: CSARDRASGSWYEQYF
CDR3 DNA: TGCAGTGCTAGAGATAGGGCCAGCGGGAGTTGGTACGAGCAGTACTTC
J gene: TRBJ2-7
D gene: TRBD2
V gene: TRBV20-1
clone size: few

CDR3 protein: CSAPRDNVAKNIQYF
CDR3 DNA: TGCAGTGCCCCCCGGGACAACGTTGCCAAAAACATTCAGTACTTC
J gene: TRBJ2-4
D gene: .
V gene: TRBV20-1
clone size: few

CDR3 protein: CASSYSASGIPHEQYF
CDR3 DNA: TGTGCCAGCAGTTACTCGGCTAGCGGGATTCCCCACGAGCAGTACTTC
J gene: TRBJ2-7
D gene: TRBD2
V gene: TRBV6-5
clone size: .

CDR3 protein: CSGMNTEAFF
CDR3 DNA: TGCAGCGGTATGAACACTGAAGCTTTCTTT
J gene: TRBJ1-1
D gene: .
V gene: TRBV29-1
clone size: .

CDR3 protein: CASSSRGGSPYF
CDR3 DNA: TGTGCCAGCAGTTCACGGGGGGGCTCCCCCTATTTT
J gene: TRBJ2-3
D gene: TRBD2
V gene: TRBV27
clone size: few

CDR3 protein: CASSQGDGTDTQYF
CDR3 DNA: TGTGCCAGCAGCCAAGGGGACGGGACAGATACGCAGTATTTT
J gene: TRBJ2-3
D gene: .
V gene: TRBV9
clone size: .

CDR3 protein: CAISEEGPRVDTQYF
CDR3 DNA: TGTGCCATCAGTGAGGAAGGACCGAGAGTGGATACGCAGTATTTT
J gene: TRBJ2-3
D gene: .
V gene: TRBV10-3
clone size: .

CDR3 protein: CASRNSETQYF
CDR3 DNA: TGTGCCAGCAGGAATAGTGAGACCCAGTACTTC
J gene: TRBJ2-5
D gene: .
V gene: TRBV7-6
clone size: few

CDR3 protein: CASSAQGLAGGNTQYF
CDR3 DNA: TGTGCCAGCAGCGCGCAAGGACTAGCGGGAGGGAATACGCAGTATTTT
J gene: TRBJ2-3
D gene: TRBD2
V gene: TRBV7-2
clone size: .

CDR3 protein: CASSPTGFVDTQYF
CDR3 DNA: TGTGCCAGCAGCCCGACTGGTTTTGTGGATACGCAGTATTTT
J gene: TRBJ2-3
D gene: .
V gene: TRBV3-1
clone size: .

CDR3 protein: CASSPQLAGGGDTQYF
CDR3 DNA: TGTGCCAGCAGCCCCCAACTAGCGGGGGGAGGAGATACGCAGTATTTT
J gene: TRBJ2-3
D gene: TRBD2
V gene: TRBV4-2
clone size: .

CDR3 protein: CSARTQGEEGYTF
CDR3 DNA: TGCAGTGCGAGGACACAGGGCGAAGAGGGCTACACCTTC
J gene: TRBJ1-2
D gene: .
V gene: TRBV20-1
clone size: few

CDR3 protein: CASSQDQGYTQYF
CDR3 DNA: TGCGCCAGCAGCCAAGATCAAGGGTATACGCAGTATTTT
J gene: TRBJ2-3
D gene: .
V gene: TRBV4-1
clone size: few

CDR3 protein: CSARSGTESYEQYF
CDR3 DNA: TGCAGTGCTAGATCCGGGACAGAGTCCTACGAGCAGTACTTC
J gene: TRBJ2-7
D gene: TRBD1
V gene: TRBV20-1
clone size: .

CDR3 protein: CASSEGVTDTQYF
CDR3 DNA: TGTGCCAGCAGTGAGGGGGTTACAGATACGCAGTATTTT
J gene: TRBJ2-3
D gene: .
V gene: TRBV12-3/TRBV12-4
clone size: .

CDR3 protein: CASSYTTSSYNEQFF
CDR3 DNA: TGTGCCAGCAGTTACACGACTAGCTCCTACAATGAGCAGTTCTTC
J gene: TRBJ2-1
D gene: .
V gene: TRBV7-2
clone size: .

CDR3 protein: CASNNPRLDTQYF
CDR3 DNA: TGCGCCAGCAATAATCCCCGCCTAGATACGCAGTATTTT
J gene: TRBJ2-3
D gene: .
V gene: TRBV10-2
clone size: .

CDR3 protein: CASSGREQYF
CDR3 DNA: TGTGCCAGCAGTGGAAGGGAGCAGTACTTC
J gene: TRBJ2-7
D gene: .
V gene: TRBV25-1
clone size: .

CDR3 protein: CASSLSKLGDNEQFF
CDR3 DNA: TGTGCCAGCAGCTTATCTAAGCTAGGGGACAATGAGCAGTTCTTC
J gene: TRBJ2-1
D gene: .
V gene: TRBV13
clone size: few

CDR3 protein: CASSFISGNNEQFF
CDR3 DNA: TGTGCCAGCAGTTTCATTAGCGGGAACAATGAGCAGTTCTTC
J gene: TRBJ2-1
D gene: TRBD2
V gene: TRBV12-3/TRBV12-4
clone size: .

CDR3 protein: CASSPKRLLRDF
CDR3 DNA: TGCGCCAGCAGCCCCAAGAGACTTTTAAGGGACTTC
J gene: TRBJ2-5
D gene: .
V gene: TRBV4-3
clone size: .

CDR3 protein: CAISESTQVLGYTF
CDR3 DNA: TGTGCCATCAGTGAGTCGACACAGGTATTGGGCTACACCTTC
J gene: TRBJ1-2
D gene: .
V gene: TRBV10-3
clone size: few

CDR3 protein: CASSLRAGGLSEQFF
CDR3 DNA: TGCGCCAGCAGCTTGCGGGCGGGGGGTTTGAGTGAGCAGTTCTTC
J gene: TRBJ2-1
D gene: TRBD2
V gene: TRBV5-1
clone size: many

CDR3 protein: CASSLEGLRNQPQHF
CDR3 DNA: TGTGCCAGCAGTTTAGAGGGGTTGCGCAATCAGCCCCAGCATTTT
J gene: TRBJ1-5
D gene: .
V gene: TRBV27
clone size: once

CDR3 protein: CASSQLRRGGDNEQFF
CDR3 DNA: TGCGCCAGCAGCCAACTCAGGCGGGGGGGAGACAATGAGCAGTTCTTC
J gene: TRBJ2-1
D gene: TRBD2
V gene: TRBV4-1
clone size: .

CDR3 protein: CASSLGRPNEKLFF
CDR3 DNA: TGCGCCAGCAGCTTGGGCCGGCCTAATGAAAAACTGTTTTTT
J gene: TRBJ1-4
D gene: .
V gene: TRBV5-1
clone size: .

CDR3 protein: CASSPDARAETQYF
CDR3 DNA: TGTGCCAGCAGCCCCGACGCGAGAGCAGAGACCCAGTACTTC
J gene: TRBJ2-5
D gene: .
V gene: TRBV3-1
clone size: .

CDR3 protein: CASSLGGDNEQFF
CDR3 DNA: TGCGCCAGCAGCTTGGGGGGGGACAATGAGCAGTTCTTC
J gene: TRBJ2-1
D gene: .
V gene: TRBV5-1
clone size: many

CDR3 protein: CAISVARLGEQFF
CDR3 DNA: TGTGCCATCAGTGTGGCTCGCCTCGGTGAGCAGTTCTTC
J gene: TRBJ2-1
D gene: .
V gene: TRBV10-3
clone size: .

CDR3 protein: CASSLRSGVVDEQYF
CDR3 DNA: TGTGCCAGCAGTTTACGGAGCGGGGTCGTTGACGAGCAGTACTTC
J gene: TRBJ2-7
D gene: TRBD2
V gene: TRBV12-3/TRBV12-4
clone size: few

CDR3 protein: CASSSGLAGYF
CDR3 DNA: TGTGCCAGCAGCTCGGGACTAGCGGGTTACTTC
J gene: TRBJ2-7
D gene: TRBD2
V gene: TRBV7-9
clone size: many

CDR3 protein: CASSLLAVTQYF
CDR3 DNA: TGTGCCAGCAGTTTACTAGCCGTTACGCAGTATTTT
J gene: TRBJ2-3
D gene: .
V gene: TRBV12-3/TRBV12-4
clone size: .